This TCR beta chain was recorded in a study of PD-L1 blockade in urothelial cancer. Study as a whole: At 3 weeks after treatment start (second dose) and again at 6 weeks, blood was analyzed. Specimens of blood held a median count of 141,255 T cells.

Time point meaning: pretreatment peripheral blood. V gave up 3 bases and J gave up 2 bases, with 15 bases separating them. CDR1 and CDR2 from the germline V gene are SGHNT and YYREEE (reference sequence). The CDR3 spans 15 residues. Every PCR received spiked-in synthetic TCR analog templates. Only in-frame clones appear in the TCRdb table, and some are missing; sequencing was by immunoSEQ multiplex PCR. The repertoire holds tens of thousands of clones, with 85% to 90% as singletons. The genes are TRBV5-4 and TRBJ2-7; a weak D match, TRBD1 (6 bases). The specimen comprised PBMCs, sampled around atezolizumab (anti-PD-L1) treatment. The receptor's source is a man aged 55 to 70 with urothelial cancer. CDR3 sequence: CASSSRGNSAYEQYF. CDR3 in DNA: TGTGCCAGCAGCTCAAGGGGGAATAGCGCCTACGAGCAGTACTTC. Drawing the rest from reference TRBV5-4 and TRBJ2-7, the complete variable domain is ETGVTQSPTHLIKTRGQQVTLRCSSQSGHNTVSWYQQALGQGPQFIFQYYREEENGRGNFPPRFSGLQFPNYSSELNVNALELDDSALYLCASSSRGNSAYEQYFGPGTRLTVT.